This T cell receptor (beta chain) was observed in a study of CD8 T cells in ankylosing spondylitis. Study observations and caveats: A TCR beta motif made of several highly homologous variants seemed typical of ankylosing spondylitis blood.

This clonotype was seen at least ten times. Its antigen remains unknown. TCRdb re-analysed the 5' RACE reads in MiXCR, keeping a single row per CDR3 protein. The repertoire has about 510,000 distinct CDR3 sequences, roughly 5% of them found once; the top ten carry roughly 3.5%. The CDR3 consists of 14 residues. V lost 0 bases and J lost 4, with 10 bases in between. CDR1 is SGHRS, CDR2 YFSETQ, per germline. V and J are TRBV5-1 and TRBJ1-1, with a weak D call TRBD1 (6 bases). The source of this sequence is a male donor with ankylosing spondylitis. Sequenced material: blood, either unsorted or a sorted T cell fraction (not recorded which). The CDR3 bases are TGCGCCAGCAGCTTGGCCGGGGGGGCCACTGAAGCTTTCTTT. Amino acids: CASSLAGGATEAFF.